This T cell receptor (beta chain) was obtained from a study of blood T cell repertoires in COVID-19. Study-level information: Sites across the United States, Italy and Spain contributed samples from acute and convalescent COVID-19. From T cells, B-cell-depleted T cells, or PBMCs came the material, which was cDNA or gDNA.

Per the original data handling: Nucleated cell counts were estimated from reference gene primer amplification. Only in-frame clones appear in the TCRdb table, and some are missing; sequencing was by immunoSEQ multiplex PCR. From that table come the V and J calls and clone size; the DNA was used to work out D and trimming. The sample shows some 300,000 clones, over 80% of them seen only once. The CDR3 has 13 amino acids. V lost 7 bases and J lost 2, with 11 bases in between. The gene calls are TRBV12-3 or TRBV12-4 and TRBJ2-5; tentative D call: TRBD2 (5 bases). The TCR sequence derives from a woman between 50 and 59 years old with COVID-19, enrolled during active disease. Sequenced input: peripheral blood. CDR3 sequence reads: CASTIGLQETQYF. The CDR3, as DNA: TGTGCCAGCACCATAGGACTGCAAGAGACCCAGTACTTC.